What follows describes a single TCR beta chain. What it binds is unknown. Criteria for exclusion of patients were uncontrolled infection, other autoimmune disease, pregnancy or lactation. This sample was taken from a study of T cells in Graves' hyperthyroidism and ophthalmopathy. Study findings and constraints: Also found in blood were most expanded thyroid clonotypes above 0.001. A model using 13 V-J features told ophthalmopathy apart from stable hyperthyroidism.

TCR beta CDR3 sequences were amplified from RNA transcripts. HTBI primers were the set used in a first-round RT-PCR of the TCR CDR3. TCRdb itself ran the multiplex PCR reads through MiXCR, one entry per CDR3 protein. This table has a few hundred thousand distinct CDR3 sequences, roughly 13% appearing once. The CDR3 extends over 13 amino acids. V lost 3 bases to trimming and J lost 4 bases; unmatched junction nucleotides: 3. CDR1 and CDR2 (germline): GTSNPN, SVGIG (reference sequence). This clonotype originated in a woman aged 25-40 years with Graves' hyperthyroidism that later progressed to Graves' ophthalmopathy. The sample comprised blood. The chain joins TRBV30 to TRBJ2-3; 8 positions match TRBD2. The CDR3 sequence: CAWRRGGSDTQYF. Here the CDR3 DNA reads TGTGCCTGGAGACGGGGGGGGTCAGATACGCAGTATTTT. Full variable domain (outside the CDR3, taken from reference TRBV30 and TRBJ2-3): SQTIHQWPATLVQPVGSPLSLECTVEGTSNPNLYWYRQAAGRGLQLLFYSVGIGQISSEVPQNLSASRPQDRQFILSSKKLLLSDSGFYLCAWRRGGSDTQYFGPGTRLTVL.